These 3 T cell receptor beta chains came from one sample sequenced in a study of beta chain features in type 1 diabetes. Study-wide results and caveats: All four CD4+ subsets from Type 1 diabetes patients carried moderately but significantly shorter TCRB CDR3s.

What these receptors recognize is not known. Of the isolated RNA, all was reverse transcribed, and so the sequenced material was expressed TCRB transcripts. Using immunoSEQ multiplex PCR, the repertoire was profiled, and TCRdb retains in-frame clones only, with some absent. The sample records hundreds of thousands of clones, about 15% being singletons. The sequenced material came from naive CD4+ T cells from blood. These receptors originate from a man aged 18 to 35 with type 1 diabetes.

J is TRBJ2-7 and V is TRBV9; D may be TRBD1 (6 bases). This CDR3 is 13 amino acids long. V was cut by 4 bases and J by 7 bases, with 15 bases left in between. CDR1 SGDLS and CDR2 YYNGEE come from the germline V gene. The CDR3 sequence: CASSPRGRGEQYF. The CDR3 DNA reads TGTGCCAGCAGCCCCCGTGGAAGGGGGGAGCAGTACTTC.

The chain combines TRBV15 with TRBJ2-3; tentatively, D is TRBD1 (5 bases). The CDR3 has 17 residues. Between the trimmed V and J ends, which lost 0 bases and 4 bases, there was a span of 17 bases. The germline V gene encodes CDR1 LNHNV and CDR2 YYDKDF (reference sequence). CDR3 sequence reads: CATSRDGALVLADTQYF. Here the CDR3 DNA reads TGTGCCACCAGCAGAGATGGGGCCTTAGTCTTGGCAGATACGCAGTATTTT.

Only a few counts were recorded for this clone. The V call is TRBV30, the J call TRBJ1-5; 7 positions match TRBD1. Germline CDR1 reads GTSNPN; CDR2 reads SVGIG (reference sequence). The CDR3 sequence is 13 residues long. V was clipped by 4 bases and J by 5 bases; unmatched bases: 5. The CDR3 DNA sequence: TGTGCCTGGAACAGGGGAGTCGATCAGCCCCAGCATTTT. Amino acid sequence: CAWNRGVDQPQHF.